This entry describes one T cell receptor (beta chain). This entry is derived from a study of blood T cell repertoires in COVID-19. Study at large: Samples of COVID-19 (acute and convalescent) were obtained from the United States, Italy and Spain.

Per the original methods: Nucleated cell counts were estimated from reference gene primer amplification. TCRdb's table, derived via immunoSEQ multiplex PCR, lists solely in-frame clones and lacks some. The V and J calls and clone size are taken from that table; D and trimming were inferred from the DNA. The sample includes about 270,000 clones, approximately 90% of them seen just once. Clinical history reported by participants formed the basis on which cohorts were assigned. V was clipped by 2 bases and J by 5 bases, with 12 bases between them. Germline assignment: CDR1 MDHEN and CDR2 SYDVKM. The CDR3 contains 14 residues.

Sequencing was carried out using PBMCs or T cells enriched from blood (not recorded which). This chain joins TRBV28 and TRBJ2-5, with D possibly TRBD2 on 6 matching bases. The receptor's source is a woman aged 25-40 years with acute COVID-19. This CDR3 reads CASSLAGSVETQYF. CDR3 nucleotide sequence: TGTGCCAGCAGTTTAGCGGGGTCCGTGGAGACCCAGTACTTC.